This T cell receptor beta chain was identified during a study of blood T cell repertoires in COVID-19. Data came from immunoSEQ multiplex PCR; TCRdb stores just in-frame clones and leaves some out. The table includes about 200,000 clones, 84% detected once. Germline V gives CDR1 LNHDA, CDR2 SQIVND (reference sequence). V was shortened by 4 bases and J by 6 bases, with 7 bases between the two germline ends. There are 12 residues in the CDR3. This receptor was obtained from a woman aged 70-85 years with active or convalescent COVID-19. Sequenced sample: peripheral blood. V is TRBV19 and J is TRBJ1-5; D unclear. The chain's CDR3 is CASSTRTQPQHF. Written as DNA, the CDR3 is TGTGCCAGTAGTACTAGAACTCAGCCCCAGCATTTT. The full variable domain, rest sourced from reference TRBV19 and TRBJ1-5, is DGGITQSPKYLFRKEGQNVTLSCEQNLNHDAMYWYRQDPGQGLRLIYYSQIVNDFQKGDIAEGYSVSREKKESFPLTVTSAQKNPTAFYLCASSTRTQPQHFGDGTRLSIL.